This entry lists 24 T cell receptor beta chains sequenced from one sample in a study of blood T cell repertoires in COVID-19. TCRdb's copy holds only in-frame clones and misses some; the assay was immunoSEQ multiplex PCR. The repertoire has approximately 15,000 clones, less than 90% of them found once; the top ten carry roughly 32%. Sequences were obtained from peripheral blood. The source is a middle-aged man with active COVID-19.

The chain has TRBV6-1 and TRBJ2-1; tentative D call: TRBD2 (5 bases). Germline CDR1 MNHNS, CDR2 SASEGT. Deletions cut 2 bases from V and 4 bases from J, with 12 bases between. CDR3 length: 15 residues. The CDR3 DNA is TGTGCCAGCAGTGAATGGGAGAGGAATTACAATGAGCAGTTCTTC. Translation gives CASSEWERNYNEQFF.

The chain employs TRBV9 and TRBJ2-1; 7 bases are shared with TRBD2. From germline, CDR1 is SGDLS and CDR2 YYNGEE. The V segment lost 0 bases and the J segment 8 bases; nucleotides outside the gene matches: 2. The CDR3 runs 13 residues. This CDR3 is CASSVVAGDEQFF. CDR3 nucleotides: TGTGCCAGCAGCGTAGTTGCGGGGGATGAGCAGTTCTTC.

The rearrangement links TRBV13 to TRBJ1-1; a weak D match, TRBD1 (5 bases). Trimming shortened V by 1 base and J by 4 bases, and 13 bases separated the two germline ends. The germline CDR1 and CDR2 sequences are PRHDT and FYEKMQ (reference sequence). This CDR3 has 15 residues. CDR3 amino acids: CASSLVGREGTEAFF. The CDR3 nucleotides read TGTGCCAGCAGCTTAGTAGGCAGGGAGGGCACTGAAGCTTTCTTT.

The CDR3 nucleotides read TGTGCCAGCGAGAGAGAAGGGGTCCCTGAAGCTTTCTTT. Protein: CASEREGVPEAFF. The genes are TRBV7-8 and TRBJ1-1; D possibly corresponds to TRBD1 (5 bases). Deletions cut 8 bases from V and 6 bases from J, with 16 bases between. CDR1 is SGHVS, CDR2 FQNEAQ, per germline. The CDR3 is 13 amino acids.

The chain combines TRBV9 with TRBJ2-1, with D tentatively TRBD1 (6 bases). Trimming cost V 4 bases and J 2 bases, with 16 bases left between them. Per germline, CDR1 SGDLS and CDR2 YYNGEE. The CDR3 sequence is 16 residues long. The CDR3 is CASSSPRDKAYNEQFF. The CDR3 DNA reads TGTGCCAGCAGCTCACCCCGGGACAAAGCCTACAATGAGCAGTTCTTC.

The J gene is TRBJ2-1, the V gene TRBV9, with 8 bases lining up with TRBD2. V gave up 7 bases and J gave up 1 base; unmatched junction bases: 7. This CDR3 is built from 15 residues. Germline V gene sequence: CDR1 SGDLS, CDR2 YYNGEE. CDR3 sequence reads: CASGLAGGSYNEQFF. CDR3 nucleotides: TGTGCCAGCGGTCTTGCGGGGGGTTCCTACAATGAGCAGTTCTTC.

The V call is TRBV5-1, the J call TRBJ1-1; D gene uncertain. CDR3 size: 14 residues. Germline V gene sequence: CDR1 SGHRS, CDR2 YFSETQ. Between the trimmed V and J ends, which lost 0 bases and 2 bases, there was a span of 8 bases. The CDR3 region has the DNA TGCGCCAGCAGCTTGGGGCCCTCTAACACTGAAGCTTTCTTT. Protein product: CASSLGPSNTEAFF.

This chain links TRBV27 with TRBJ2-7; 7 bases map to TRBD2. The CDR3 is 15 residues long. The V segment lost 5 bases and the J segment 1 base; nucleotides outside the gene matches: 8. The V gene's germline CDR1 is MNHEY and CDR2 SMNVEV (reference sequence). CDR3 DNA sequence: TGTGCCAGCAGTCCCACTAGCGCTCCATCCTACGAGCAGTACTTC. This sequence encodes CASSPTSAPSYEQYF.

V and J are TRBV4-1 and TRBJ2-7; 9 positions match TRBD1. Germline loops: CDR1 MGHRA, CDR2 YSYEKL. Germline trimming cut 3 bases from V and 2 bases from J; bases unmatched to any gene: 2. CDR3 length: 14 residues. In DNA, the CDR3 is TGCGCCAGCAGCCAGGACAGGGGAACCTACGAGCAGTACTTC. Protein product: CASSQDRGTYEQYF.

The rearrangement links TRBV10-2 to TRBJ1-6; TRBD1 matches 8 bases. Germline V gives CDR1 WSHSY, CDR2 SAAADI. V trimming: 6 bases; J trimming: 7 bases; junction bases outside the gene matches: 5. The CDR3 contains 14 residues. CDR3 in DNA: TGCGCCAGCAGAGGGACAGGTGCGAATTCACCCCTCCACTTT. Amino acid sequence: CASRGTGANSPLHF.

The DNA of the CDR3 is TGTGCCAGCAGTGAAGTCATGGGCAGACAAGAGACCCAGTACTTC. Translating gives CASSEVMGRQETQYF. The chain has TRBV6-1 and TRBJ2-5; unclear D gene. The CDR3 totals 15 residues. V dropped 1 base and J dropped 2 bases, with 11 bases sitting between them. Germline CDR1 MNHNS, CDR2 SASEGT.

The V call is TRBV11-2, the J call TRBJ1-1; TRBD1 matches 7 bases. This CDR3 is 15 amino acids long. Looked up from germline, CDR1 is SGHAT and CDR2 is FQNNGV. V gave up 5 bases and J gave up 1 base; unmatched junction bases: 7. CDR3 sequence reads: CASSGTERWNTEAFF. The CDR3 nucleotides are TGTGCCAGCAGCGGGACAGAAAGATGGAACACTGAAGCTTTCTTT.

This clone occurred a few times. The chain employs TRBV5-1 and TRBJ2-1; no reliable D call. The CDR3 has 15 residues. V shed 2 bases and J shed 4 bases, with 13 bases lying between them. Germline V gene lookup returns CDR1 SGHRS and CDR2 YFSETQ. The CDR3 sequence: CASSLSLQSYNEQFF. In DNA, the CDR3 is TGCGCCAGCAGCTTAAGTCTACAGTCATACAATGAGCAGTTCTTC.

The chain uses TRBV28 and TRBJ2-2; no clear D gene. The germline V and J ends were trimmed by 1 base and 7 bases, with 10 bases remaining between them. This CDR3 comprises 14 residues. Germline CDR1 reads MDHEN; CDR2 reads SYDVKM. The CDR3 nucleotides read TGTGCCAGCAGTTTATATCGCTCGAGCGGGGAGCTGTTTTTT. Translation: CASSLYRSSGELFF.

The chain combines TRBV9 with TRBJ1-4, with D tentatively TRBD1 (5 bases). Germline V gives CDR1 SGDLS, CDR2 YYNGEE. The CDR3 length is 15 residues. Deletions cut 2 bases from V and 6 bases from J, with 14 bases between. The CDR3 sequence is CASSVGGTPDEKLFF. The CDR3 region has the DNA TGTGCCAGCAGCGTGGGGGGGACTCCCGATGAAAAACTGTTTTTT.

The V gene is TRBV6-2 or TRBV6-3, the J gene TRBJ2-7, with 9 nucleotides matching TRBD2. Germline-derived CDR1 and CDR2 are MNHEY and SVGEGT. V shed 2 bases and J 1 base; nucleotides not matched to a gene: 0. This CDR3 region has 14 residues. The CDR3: CASSYLAGSYEQYF. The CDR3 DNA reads TGTGCCAGCAGTTACCTAGCGGGGTCCTACGAGCAGTACTTC.

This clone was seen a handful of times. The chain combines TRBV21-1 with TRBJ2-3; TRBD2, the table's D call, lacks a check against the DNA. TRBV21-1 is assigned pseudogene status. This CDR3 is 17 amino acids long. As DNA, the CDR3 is TGTGCCAGCAGCAAAGCCCCACTAGCGGGGACCACAGATACGCAGTATTTT. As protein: CASSKAPLAGTTDTQYF.

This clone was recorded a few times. The CDR3 sequence is CASSKKGLDSTDTQYF. CDR3 DNA: TGTGCCAGCAGCAAAAAGGGGCTCGATAGCACAGATACGCAGTATTTT. The chain recombines TRBV21-1 with TRBJ2-3; TRBD1, the table's D call, lacks a check against the DNA. TRBV21-1 is tagged as a pseudogene. The CDR3 is made up of 16 amino acids.

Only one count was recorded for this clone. For the CDR3, the DNA is TGTGCCAGCAGCTTAGCAGGCTCCTACGAGCAGTACTTC. Its translation is CASSLAGSYEQYF. This chain connects TRBV13 to TRBJ2-7, with D hard to call. Germline V lookup: CDR1 PRHDT, CDR2 FYEKMQ (reference sequence). The ends were cut back, 1 base at V and 0 bases at J, with 4 bases in the middle. The CDR3 is 13 amino acids.

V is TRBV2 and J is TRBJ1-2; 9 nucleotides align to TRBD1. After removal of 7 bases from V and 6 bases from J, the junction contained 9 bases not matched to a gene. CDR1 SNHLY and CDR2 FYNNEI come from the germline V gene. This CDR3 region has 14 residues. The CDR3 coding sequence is TGTGCCAGCAACAGGGGGCAGAATAAAGATGGCTACACCTTC. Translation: CASNRGQNKDGYTF.

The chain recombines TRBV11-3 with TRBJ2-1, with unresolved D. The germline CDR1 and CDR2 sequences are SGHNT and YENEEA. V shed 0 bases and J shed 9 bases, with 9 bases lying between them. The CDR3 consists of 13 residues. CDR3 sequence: CASSLDPLGEQFF. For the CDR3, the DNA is TGTGCCAGCAGCTTAGACCCACTTGGTGAGCAGTTCTTC.

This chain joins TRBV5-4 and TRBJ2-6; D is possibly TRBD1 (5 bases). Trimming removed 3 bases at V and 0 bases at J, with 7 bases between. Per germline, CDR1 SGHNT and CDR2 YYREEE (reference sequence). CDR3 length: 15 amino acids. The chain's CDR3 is CASSWGLSGANVLTF. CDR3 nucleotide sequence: TGTGCCAGCAGCTGGGGCCTCTCTGGGGCCAACGTCCTGACTTTC.

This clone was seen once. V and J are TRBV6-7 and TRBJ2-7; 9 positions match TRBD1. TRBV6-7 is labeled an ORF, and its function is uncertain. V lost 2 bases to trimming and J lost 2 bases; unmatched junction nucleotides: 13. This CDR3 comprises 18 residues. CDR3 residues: CASSYPLGQGKEPYEQYF. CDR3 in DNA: TGTGCCAGCAGTTACCCACTGGGACAGGGCAAAGAACCCTACGAGCAGTACTTC.

For the CDR3, the DNA is TGTGCCAGCAGCCAAGTCGGCGGGGGGGGCACAGATACGCAGTATTTT. It translates to CASSQVGGGGTDTQYF. The gene calls are TRBV7-3 and TRBJ2-3; the match to TRBD2 covers 9 bases. V shed 5 bases, J shed 1 base, and the junction held 7 bases outside the gene matches. The CDR3 runs to 16 residues. Germline assignment: CDR1 SGHTA and CDR2 FQGTGA.